This T cell receptor (beta chain) was identified during a study of cytomegalovirus exposure and HLA in healthy donors. Study-level background: In a previous analysis, some 120 million unique TCR beta sequences were found from some 200 million T cells.

A multiplex PCR was run with 60 Vbeta primers and 13 Jbeta primers. Original processing notes: Approximately 11 million of the approximately 80 million unique TCR beta chains counted in a later analysis were shared. Sequencing used immunoSEQ multiplex PCR; TCRdb keeps in-frame clones, though not all of them. V and J calls plus clone size are reproduced from that table; the DNA served to infer D and trimming. The table shows more than 90,000 clones, with more than 75% occurring only once. Study-level results: When analyzed later, a missense DCLRE1C variant was found to be linked to TCR beta V- and J-gene trimming.

This CDR3 region has 14 residues. Trimming took 5 bases from V and 4 from J, leaving 15 bases between them. In germline, CDR1 is GTSNPN, CDR2 SVGIG (reference sequence). To note about this clone: The antigen remains unidentified.

At the time of sampling, donors were nominally healthy, though unrecorded immune exposures were likely. This chain connects TRBV30 to TRBJ1-3, with D unresolved. The sequence derives from a woman aged 55 to 70 in good health and CMV-seronegative. Sequences were obtained from PBMCs. The CDR3 DNA follows: TGTGCCTGGTCCATCGGATCGGAGGGAAACACCATATATTTT. It is translated as CAWSIGSEGNTIYF.